The 9 T cell receptor beta chains below come from one sample, sequenced in a study of OX40 agonist ivuxolimab in advanced cancers. Method: immunoSEQ multiplex PCR; TCRdb's copy keeps in-frame clones and lacks some. Among 35,000 to 40,000 clones listed, roughly four fifths were seen once. The material was CD4+ or CD8+ T cells sorted from blood, obtained in a trial of the OX40 agonist ivuxolimab. These receptors were taken from an adult with an advanced solid tumor such as melanoma, head and neck, liver or kidney cancer.

This chain uses TRBV2 with TRBJ2-2; D remains unclear. The CDR3 length is 14 residues. V lost 4 bases to trimming and J lost 1 base, with 7 bases between them. Per germline, CDR1 SNHLY and CDR2 FYNNEI. CDR3 coding DNA: TGTGCCAGCAGTGGTGTTCGGAACACCGGGGAGCTGTTTTTT. Translated, it gives CASSGVRNTGELFF.

The chain couples TRBV25-1 to TRBJ2-5, with D unresolved. CDR1 is MGHDK and CDR2 is SYGVNS in the germline V gene. V was pared by 0 bases and J by 2 bases, with 7 bases between. This CDR3 is built from 14 residues. The chain's CDR3 is CASSEYRGQETQYF. DNA for the CDR3: TGTGCCAGCAGTGAATATCGCGGACAAGAGACCCAGTACTTC.

The rearrangement links TRBV28 to TRBJ2-1; 7 bases line up with TRBD1. The germline gives CDR1 MDHEN, CDR2 SYDVKM. Losses at the gene ends were 8 bases for V and 9 bases for J; bases not matched to a gene: 10. This CDR3 contains 13 residues. The CDR3 nucleotides read TGTGCCAGCCGGCGCACACAGGGGCCTGAGCAGTTCTTC. Encoded protein: CASRRTQGPEQFF.

The chain joins TRBV6-1 to TRBJ1-4; the D gene is possibly TRBD1 (6 bases). Germline V CDR1 and CDR2: MNHNS, SASEGT. The V end was cut by 8 bases, the J end by 0 bases, with 10 bases between. This CDR3 has 14 residues. DNA of the CDR3: TGTGCCAGCCGGACAGAGGCAACTAATGAAAAACTGTTTTTT. Protein sequence: CASRTEATNEKLFF.

V usage is TRBV27 and J usage is TRBJ2-1; D might be TRBD1 (6 bases). V shed 7 bases and J shed 11 bases, with 15 bases lying between them. Germline lookup yields CDR1 MNHEY and CDR2 SMNVEV (reference sequence). CDR3 size: 12 residues. The CDR3 DNA follows: TGTGCCAGCATCACTTTCCAGGGGAAGCAGTTCTTC. It codes for CASITFQGKQFF.

CDR3 bases: TGTGCCAGCAGCCAAGCCGGGACAGATACGCAGTATTTT. Translating gives CASSQAGTDTQYF. This chain uses TRBV14 with TRBJ2-3; D is unresolved. The germline V and J ends were trimmed by 1 base and 3 bases, with 5 bases remaining between them. Germline V gene lookup returns CDR1 SGHDN and CDR2 FVKESK. This CDR3 is built from 13 residues.

By frequency in the sample, this clone is medium-sized. The V call is TRBV5-5, the J call TRBJ1-1; D is ambiguous. Germline V gene lookup returns CDR1 SGHKS and CDR2 YYEKEE (reference sequence). The CDR3 has 14 amino acids. Trimming removed 2 bases at V and 0 bases at J, with 8 bases between. CDR3 loop: CASSLRNLNTEAFF. The CDR3 nucleotides are TGTGCCAGCAGCTTAAGAAACCTGAACACTGAAGCTTTCTTT.

This clone has only one observation. V and J are TRBV7-9 and TRBJ2-7, with TRBD1 identical over 9 bases. Germline V gives CDR1 SEHNR, CDR2 FQNEAQ (reference sequence). J was trimmed by 3 bases and V by 1 base; bases with no gene match: 1. CDR3 size: 14 residues. CDR3 loop: CASSLVTGGYEQYF. The CDR3 bases are TGTGCCAGCAGCTTAGTGACAGGGGGCTACGAGCAGTACTTC.

This chain links TRBV30 with TRBJ1-2, with 8 nucleotides matching TRBD1. With 3 bases clipped from V and 3 bases from J, the junction kept 6 bases outside the gene matches. CDR3 size: 14 residues. The germline CDR1 and CDR2 sequences are GTSNPN and SVGIG (reference sequence). The CDR3, as DNA: TGTGCCTGGAGCCGGGACAGGATCGACTATGGCTACACCTTC. Translating it yields CAWSRDRIDYGYTF.